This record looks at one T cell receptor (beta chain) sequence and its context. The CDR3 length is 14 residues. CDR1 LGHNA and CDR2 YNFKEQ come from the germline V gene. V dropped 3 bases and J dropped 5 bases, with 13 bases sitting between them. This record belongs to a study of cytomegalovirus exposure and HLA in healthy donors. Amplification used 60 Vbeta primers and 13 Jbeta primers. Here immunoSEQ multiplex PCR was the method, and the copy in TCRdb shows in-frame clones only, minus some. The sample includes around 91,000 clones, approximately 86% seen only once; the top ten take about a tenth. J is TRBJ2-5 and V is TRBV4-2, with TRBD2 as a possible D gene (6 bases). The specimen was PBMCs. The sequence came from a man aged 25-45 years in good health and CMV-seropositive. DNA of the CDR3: TGTGCCAGCAGCCATCCGGGGGATGGGGAGACCCAGTACTTC. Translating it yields CASSHPGDGETQYF.